This T cell receptor (beta chain) was retrieved from a study of T cells in Graves' hyperthyroidism and ophthalmopathy. Findings and caveats of the study: Blood samples included most of the expanded thyroid clonotypes exceeding 0.001.

Authors of the study amplified TCR beta CDR3 regions from RNA transcripts. TCR CDR3 underwent first-round RT-PCR with the HTBI primer set. TCRdb re-called the multiplex PCR reads with MiXCR, one entry per CDR3 protein. The sample has some 500,000 distinct CDR3 sequences, 15% to 20% seen once. Germline V gene lookup returns CDR1 SGDLS and CDR2 YYNGEE. The V gene lost 3 bases and the J gene lost 4 bases, with 12 bases spanning the gap. This CDR3 contains 14 residues. This clonotype was observed a handful of times. Its antigen is not identified. V gene TRBV9 combines with J gene TRBJ2-3; no reliable D call. The source material was blood. This clonotype was obtained from a woman aged 25 to 39 with Graves' ophthalmopathy. The CDR3 DNA sequence: TGTGCCAGCAGCGGCCTCGCAGACCCAGATACGCAGTATTTT. Protein sequence: CASSGLADPDTQYF.